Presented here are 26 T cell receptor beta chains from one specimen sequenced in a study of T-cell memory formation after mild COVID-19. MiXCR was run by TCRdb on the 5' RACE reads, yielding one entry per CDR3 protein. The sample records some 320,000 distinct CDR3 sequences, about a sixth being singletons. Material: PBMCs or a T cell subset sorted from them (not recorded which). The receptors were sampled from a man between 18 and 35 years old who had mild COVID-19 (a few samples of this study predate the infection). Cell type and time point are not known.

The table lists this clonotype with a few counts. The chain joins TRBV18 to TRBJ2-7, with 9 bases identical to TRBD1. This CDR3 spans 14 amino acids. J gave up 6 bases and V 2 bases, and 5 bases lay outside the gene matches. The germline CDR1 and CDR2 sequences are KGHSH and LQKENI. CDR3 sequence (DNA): TGTGCCAGCTCACCATCGGGACAGGGCCGCGAGCAGTACTTC. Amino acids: CASSPSGQGREQYF.

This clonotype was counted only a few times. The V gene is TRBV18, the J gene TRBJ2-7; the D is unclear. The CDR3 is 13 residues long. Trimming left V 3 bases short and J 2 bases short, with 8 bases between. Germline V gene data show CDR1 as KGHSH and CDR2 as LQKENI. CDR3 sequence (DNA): TGTGCCAGCTCACCCGCAGGCACCTACGAGCAGTACGTC. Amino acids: CASSPAGTYEQYV.

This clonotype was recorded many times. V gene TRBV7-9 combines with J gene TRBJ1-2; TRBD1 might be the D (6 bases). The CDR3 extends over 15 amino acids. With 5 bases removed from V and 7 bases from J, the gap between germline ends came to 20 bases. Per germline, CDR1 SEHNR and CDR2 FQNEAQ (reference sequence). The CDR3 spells CASSKQGTHRFGYTF. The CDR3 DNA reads TGTGCCAGCAGCAAACAAGGGACACATCGTTTTGGCTACACCTTC.

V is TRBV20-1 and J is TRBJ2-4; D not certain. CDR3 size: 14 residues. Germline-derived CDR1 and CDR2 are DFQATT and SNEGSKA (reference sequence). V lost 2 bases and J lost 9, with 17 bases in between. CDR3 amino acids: CSARMAGPDGIQYF. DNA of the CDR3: TGCAGTGCTAGAATGGCAGGCCCAGATGGCATTCAGTACTTC.

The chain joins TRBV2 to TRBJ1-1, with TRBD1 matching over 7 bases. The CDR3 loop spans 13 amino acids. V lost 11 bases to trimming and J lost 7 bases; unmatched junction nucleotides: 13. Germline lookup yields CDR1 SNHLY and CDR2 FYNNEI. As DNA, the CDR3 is TGTGCCGGAGCGACAGGGATAAACCTTGAAGCTTTCTTT. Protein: CAGATGINLEAFF.

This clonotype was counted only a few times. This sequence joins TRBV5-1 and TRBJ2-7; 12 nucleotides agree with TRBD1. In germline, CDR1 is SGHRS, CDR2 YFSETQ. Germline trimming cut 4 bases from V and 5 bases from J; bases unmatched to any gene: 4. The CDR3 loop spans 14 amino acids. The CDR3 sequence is CASSVGQGANEQYV. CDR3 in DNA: TGCGCCAGCAGCGTGGGACAGGGGGCTAACGAGCAGTACGTC.

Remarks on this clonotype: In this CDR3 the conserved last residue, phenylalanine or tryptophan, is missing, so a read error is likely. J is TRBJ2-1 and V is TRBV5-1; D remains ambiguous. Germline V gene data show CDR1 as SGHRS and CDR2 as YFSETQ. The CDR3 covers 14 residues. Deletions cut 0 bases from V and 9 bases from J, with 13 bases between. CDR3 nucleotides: TGCGCCAGCAGCTTGGGACCTCAAAGTGGTGAGCAGTTCTTA. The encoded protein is CASSLGPQSGEQFL.

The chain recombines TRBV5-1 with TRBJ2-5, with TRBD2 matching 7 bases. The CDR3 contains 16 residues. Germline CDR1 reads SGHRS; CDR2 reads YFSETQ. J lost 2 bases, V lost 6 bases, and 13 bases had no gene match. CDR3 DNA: TGCGCCAGCATGCGCAGGGCTAGCGGTGGACAAGAGACCCAGTACTTC. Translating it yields CASMRRASGGQETQYF.

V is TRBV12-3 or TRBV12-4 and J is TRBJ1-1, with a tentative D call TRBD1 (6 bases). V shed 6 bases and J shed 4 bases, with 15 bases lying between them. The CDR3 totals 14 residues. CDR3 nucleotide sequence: TGTGCCAGCAGCCCCGACAGGACGGGCACTGAAGCTTTCTTT. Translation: CASSPDRTGTEAFF.

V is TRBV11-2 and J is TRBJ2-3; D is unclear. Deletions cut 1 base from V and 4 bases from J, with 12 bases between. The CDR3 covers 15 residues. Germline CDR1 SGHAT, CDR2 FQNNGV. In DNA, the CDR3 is TGTGCCAGCAGCTTAGGGCTAGTCGGGCCAGATACGCAGTATTTT. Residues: CASSLGLVGPDTQYF.

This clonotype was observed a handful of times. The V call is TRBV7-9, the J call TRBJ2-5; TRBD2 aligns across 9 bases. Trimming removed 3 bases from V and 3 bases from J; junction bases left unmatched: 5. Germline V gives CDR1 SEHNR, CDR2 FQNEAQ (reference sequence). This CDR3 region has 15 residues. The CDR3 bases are TGTGCCAGCAGCTTCTACCTAGCGGGGAAAGAGACCCAGTACTTC. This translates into CASSFYLAGKETQYF. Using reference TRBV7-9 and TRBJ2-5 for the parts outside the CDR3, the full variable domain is DTGVSQNPRHKITKRGQNVTFRCDPISEHNRLYWYRQTLGQGPEFLTYFQNEAQLEKSRLLSDRFSAERPKGSFSTLEIQRTEQGDSAMYLCASSFYLAGKETQYFGPGTRLLVL.

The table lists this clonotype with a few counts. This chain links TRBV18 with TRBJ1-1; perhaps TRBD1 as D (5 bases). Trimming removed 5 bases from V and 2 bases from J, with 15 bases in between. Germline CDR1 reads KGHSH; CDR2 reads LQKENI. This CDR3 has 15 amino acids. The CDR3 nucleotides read TGTGCCAGCTCATCCTGGCAGGGCCATAACACTGAAGCTTTCTTT. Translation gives CASSSWQGHNTEAFF. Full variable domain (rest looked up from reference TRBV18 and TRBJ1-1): NAGVMQNPRHLVRRRGQEARLRCSPMKGHSHVYWYRQLPEEGLKFMVYLQKENIIDESGMPKERFSAEFPKEGPSILRIQQVVRGDSAAYFCASSSWQGHNTEAFFGQGTRLTVV.

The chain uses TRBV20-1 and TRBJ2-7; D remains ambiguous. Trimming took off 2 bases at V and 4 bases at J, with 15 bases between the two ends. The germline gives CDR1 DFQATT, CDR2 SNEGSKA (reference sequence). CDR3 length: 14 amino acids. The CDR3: CSARRDARMYEQYF. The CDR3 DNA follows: TGCAGTGCTAGACGTGACGCCCGGATGTACGAGCAGTACTTC.

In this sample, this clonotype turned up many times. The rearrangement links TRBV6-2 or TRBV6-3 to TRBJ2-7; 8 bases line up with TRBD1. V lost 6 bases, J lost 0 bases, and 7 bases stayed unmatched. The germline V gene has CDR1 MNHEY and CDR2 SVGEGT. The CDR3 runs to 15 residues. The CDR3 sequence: CASRQPGTGSYEQYF. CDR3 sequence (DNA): TGTGCCAGCAGACAACCCGGGACAGGCTCCTACGAGCAGTACTTC.

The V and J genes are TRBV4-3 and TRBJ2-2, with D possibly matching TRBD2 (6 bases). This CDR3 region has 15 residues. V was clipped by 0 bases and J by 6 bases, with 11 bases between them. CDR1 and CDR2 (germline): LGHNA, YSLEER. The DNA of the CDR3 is TGCGCCAGCAGCCAAGATAGCGCGGGGCCCGGGGAGCTGTTTTTT. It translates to CASSQDSAGPGELFF.

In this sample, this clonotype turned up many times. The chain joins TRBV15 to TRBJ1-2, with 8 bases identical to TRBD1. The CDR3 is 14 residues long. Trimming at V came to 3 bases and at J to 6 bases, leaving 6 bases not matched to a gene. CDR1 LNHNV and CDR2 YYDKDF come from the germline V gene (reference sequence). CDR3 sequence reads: CATSSRRGPNGYTF. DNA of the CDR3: TGTGCCACCAGCAGCCGCAGGGGGCCGAATGGCTACACCTTC.

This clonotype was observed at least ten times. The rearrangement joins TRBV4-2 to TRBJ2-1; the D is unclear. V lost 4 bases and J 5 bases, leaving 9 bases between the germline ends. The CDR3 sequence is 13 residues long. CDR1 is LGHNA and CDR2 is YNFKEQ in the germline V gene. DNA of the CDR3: TGTGCCAGCAGCCCCCGACTGCACAATGAGCAGTTCTTC. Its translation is CASSPRLHNEQFF.

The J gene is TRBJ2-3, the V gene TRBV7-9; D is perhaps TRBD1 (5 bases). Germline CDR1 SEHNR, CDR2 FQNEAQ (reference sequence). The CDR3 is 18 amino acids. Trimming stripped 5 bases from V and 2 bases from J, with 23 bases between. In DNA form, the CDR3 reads TGTGCCAGCAGCCCACCGCGCGACAGACCCTTCTTCACAGATACGCAGTATTTT. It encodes CASSPPRDRPFFTDTQYF.

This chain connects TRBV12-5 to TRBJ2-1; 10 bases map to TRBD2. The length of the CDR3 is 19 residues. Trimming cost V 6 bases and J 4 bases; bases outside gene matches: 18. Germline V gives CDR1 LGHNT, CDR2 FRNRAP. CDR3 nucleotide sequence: TGTGCTAGTGGCCCCCGTCGGGGTAGCGGGGGGCTGGGGTACAATGAGCAGTTCTTC. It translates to CASGPRRGSGGLGYNEQFF.

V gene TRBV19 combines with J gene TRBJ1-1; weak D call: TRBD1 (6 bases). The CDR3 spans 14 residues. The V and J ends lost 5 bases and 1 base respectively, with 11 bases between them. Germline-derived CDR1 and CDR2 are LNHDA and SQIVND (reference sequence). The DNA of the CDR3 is TGTGCCAGTAGTGGGGGCAGGGCGAACACTGAAGCTTTCTTT. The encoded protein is CASSGGRANTEAFF.

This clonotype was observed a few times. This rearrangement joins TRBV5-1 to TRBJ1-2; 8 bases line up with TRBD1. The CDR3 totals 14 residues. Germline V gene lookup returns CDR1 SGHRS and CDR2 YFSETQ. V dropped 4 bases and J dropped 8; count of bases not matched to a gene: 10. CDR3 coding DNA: TGCGCCAGCAGCCCGACTCGGACAGGGTTAGGCTACACCTTC. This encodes CASSPTRTGLGYTF.

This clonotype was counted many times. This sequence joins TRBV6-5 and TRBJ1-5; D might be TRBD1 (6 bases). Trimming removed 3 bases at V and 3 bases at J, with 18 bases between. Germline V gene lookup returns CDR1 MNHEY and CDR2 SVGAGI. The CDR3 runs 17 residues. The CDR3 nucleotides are TGTGCCAGCAGTTATTCGTACCGGGGGGCGGACAATCAGCCCCAGCATTTT. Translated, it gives CASSYSYRGADNQPQHF.

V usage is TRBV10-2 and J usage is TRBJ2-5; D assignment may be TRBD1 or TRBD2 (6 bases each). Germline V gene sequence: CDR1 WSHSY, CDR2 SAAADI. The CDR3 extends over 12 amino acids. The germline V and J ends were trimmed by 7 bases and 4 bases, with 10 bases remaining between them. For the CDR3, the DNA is TGCGCCAGCACGGAGGGGGGAGAGACCCAGTACTTC. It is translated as CASTEGGETQYF.

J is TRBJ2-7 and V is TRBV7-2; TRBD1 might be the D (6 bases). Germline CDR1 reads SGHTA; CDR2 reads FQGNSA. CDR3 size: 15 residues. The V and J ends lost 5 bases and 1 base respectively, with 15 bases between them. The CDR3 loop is CASSRQQGRSYEQYF. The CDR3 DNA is TGTGCCAGCAGCCGACAACAGGGCCGGTCCTACGAGCAGTACTTC. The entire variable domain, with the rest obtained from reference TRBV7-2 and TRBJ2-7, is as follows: GAGVSQSPSNKVTEKGKDVELRCDPISGHTALYWYRQSLGQGLEFLIYFQGNSAPDKSGLPSDRFSAERTGGSVSTLTIQRTQQEDSAVYLCASSRQQGRSYEQYFGPGTRLTVT.

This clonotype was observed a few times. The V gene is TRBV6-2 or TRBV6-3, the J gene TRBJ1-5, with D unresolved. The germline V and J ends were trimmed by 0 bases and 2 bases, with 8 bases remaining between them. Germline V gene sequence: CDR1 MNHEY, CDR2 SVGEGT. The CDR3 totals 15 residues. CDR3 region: CASSYSGRGNQPQHF. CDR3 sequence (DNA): TGTGCCAGCAGTTACTCAGGAAGAGGCAATCAGCCCCAGCATTTT.

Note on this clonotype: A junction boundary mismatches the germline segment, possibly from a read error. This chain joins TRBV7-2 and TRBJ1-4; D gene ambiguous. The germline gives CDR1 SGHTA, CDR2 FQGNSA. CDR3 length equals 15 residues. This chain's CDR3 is CASSTAVTTNEKLIF. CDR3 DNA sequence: TGTGCCAGCAGCACCGCTGTAACAACTAATGAAAAACTGATTTTT.